The sequence of this T cell receptor beta chain was determined in a study of shared clonotypes between healthy human individuals (TCRdb year 2020). A note on the overall study: A couple of women and three men aged 18 to 49 years were included in the cohort. For each donor, three plates each were used for CD4 naive and CD4 memory, two plates were used for CD8 naive, and one plate was used for CD8 memory. The study deeply sequenced blood TCR repertoires of about five healthy adults to estimate repertoire size and the extent of clonotype sharing between individuals. Each donor's leukapheresis produced roughly between roughly 0.85 and 10 billion PBMCs. To increase sequencing depth and limit assay-specific biases, different laboratories used diverse techniques to prepare libraries and sequence TCR repertoires.

Turning to this clone: Its recognized antigen is unknown. Base qualities are missing; no much larger clone stands one base away.

Study-level results and caveats: Pairwise subsampling indicated that sequencing depth was expected to affect the degree of clonotype sharing among donors. Naive subsets generally had larger estimated clonotype richness than memory subsets did. Only blood was sampled, and tissue TCR repertoires likely differ from those in blood. Compared with non-shared clonotypes, clonotypes shared by all four sorted-subset donors had higher generation probabilities. The genetic and exposure-history diversity represented was limited by the small number of donors. When a handful of donors were compared, the shared fraction of clonotypes was approximately 5% for naive CD4, roughly 3.3% for naive CD8, 2.3% for memory CD4, and 0.3% to 0.5% for memory CD8. Rarefaction of sorted-subset datasets indicated incomplete sequencing despite the large sequencing depth.

TCR CDR3 regions were amplified from genomic DNA by multiplex PCR using the deep immunoSEQ assay. Genomic DNA extracted from each cell subset was distributed evenly over all wells of several immunoSEQ 96-well plates, and each plate served as one replicate. For sorted subsets, approximately 210 ng of genomic DNA, equivalent to roughly 30,000 T cell genomes, went into each replicate PCR. The purified libraries were quantified using a Qubit 3.0 fluorometer, sized with a Bioanalyzer 2100, and then quantified again using the KAPA Library Quantification kit. Every immunoSEQ 96-well plate was sequenced on a dedicated single-read 150-cycle Illumina NextSeq 550 flow cell. Under the source paper's analysis protocol: Because the immunoSEQ output held only junctional sequences and lacked quality scores, the filtering could not match the filtering applied to full-length reads. To assign V/J genes and CDR3, sequences were annotated against IMGT germline references using PyIR, a Python wrapper for IgBLAST v1.9. Reads with weak V/J assignments (E-value above 1e-6), missing CDR3, stop codons, out-of-frame junctions, or ambiguous translated residues were removed. V3J clonotypes were defined by identical inferred V gene, J gene, and CDR3 amino acid sequence. Percentage overlap between repertoires was computed as shared unique clonotypes divided by the size of the smaller repertoire. RTK rarefaction, the Chao1 estimator, and Recon v2.1 estimates of unobserved clonotypes were used to assess repertoire richness. Generation probabilities were computed with OLGA for all TCRbeta clonotypes obtained by the gDNA method from several donors. TCRdb limited this immuneACCESS table to in-frame rearrangements with V and J called. A share of clones is missing; checked studies link under half to unresolved V genes, and the rest is unexplained. V and J calls and clone size are copied from that table; D and trimming were computed from the DNA. The sample table records millions of clones; approximately 94% of these occur just once. The top ten clonotypes cover around 1.1% of the sample.

CD8 naive samples were CD45RO-negative cells positively selected for CCR7, giving a CD45RA+CCR7+ population that excluded TemRA cells. Donors were healthy HIV-negative adults with no recently reported acute infections or vaccinations. All donors were Caucasian adults living in Nashville, Tennessee, USA. Blood was collected by leukapheresis, and PBMCs were isolated by Ficoll-Histopaque density gradient centrifugation and then cryopreserved in liquid nitrogen vapor phase. Analytical flow cytometry was used to check the purity and quantity of each magnetically sorted T cell population. Each sorted fraction had its genomic DNA isolated and then quantified by UV absorbance on a Nanodrop 2000c. The sequence derives from a man aged 18 to 35 in good health. The sequenced material came from naive CD8+ T cells sorted from blood. Sample cell subset or site, as interpreted from the label and publication: CD45RA+CCR7+.

The nucleotide sequence reads as follows: TGTGCCAGCAGTTCCCGTAAGGAGGGCTCTCCCTATGGCTACACCTTC. Its protein product is CASSSRKEGSPYGYTF. The sequence joins TRBV6-5 to TRBJ1-2, with no D gene named confidently. CDR1 and CDR2 were assigned from the germline V gene as MNHEY and SVGAGI. Cut back by 4 bases and 4 bases, the V and J ends lie 19 bases apart. Including cysteine and phenylalanine, the CDR3 has 16 amino acids. The only DNA kept is the CDR3, 48 bases in frame from the first base.